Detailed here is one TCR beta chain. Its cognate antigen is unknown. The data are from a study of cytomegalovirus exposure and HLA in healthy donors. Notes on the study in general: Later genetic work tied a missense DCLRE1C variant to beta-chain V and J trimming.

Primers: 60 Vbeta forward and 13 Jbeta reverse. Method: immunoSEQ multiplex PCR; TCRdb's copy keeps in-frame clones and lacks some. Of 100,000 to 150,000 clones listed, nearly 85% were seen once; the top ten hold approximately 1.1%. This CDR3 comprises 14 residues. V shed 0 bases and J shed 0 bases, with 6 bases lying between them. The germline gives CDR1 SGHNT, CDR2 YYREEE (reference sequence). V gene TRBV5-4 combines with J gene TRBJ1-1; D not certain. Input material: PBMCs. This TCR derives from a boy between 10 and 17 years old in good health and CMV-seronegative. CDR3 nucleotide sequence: TGTGCCAGCAGCTTGGAACAGTTGAACACTGAAGCTTTCTTT. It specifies CASSLEQLNTEAFF.